The subject of this entry is one T cell receptor beta chain. This clone was seen once. The antigen it binds to is not known. No clone much larger than this one lies a single base away; base qualities are absent. These data are taken from a study of a mutant IDH1 vaccine in newly diagnosed glioma (dated by TCRdb to the early 2020s). Concerning the study at large: Vaccination started 4-6 weeks after radiotherapy alone, or was given together with temozolomide cycles in the groups whose treatment included chemotherapy. Of the approximately 29 treated patients, around 62% were male and around 40% were female, and a mean age of approximately 40 years was recorded. Peripheral blood was drawn at six visits: V03 (baseline), V05, V07, V10, V12 and V13. The week-35 safety follow-up was designated visit V12, and the week-47 end of study was designated visit V13. Before enrollment, patients had received standard therapy of radiotherapy alone, temozolomide alone, or radiochemotherapy with temozolomide; most received the combination. For exploratory analyses, longitudinal TCRB deep sequencing was carried out in roughly 23 treated patients wherever samples were available.

Study-wide conclusions, independent of this receptor: Availability determined which PBMC samples were chosen for TCRB deep sequencing. It was noted by the authors that analyses of patient blood samples could not be reproduced owing to sample limitations. Changes in the top peripheral T cell clonotypes picked up by TCRB sequencing did not appear to be linked to pseudoprogression. Across multiple MHC alleles, vaccine-induced immune responses were seen in about 93% of patients.

According to the study, the label for this sample's time point signals: week 47, end of study. Every vaccine dose consisted of 300 ug of a 20-mer mutant IDH1 peptide in Montanide, administered subcutaneously together with topical imiquimod. Patients were given eight vaccinations, in weeks 1, 3, 5, 7, 11, 15, 19 and 23, which matched visits V03 through V10. Donors had newly diagnosed WHO grade 3 or 4 IDH1-mutant astrocytomas with loss of nuclear ATRX. The samples were drawn from NOA16, a multicentre, single-arm, open-label phase I trial in Germany that tested a mutant IDH1 peptide vaccine in humans for the first time. The DNeasy Blood and Tissue Kit was used to extract genomic DNA from EDTA blood for TCRB sequencing. Library generation was performed with the immunoSEQ multiplex PCR assay. Rearranged TCR beta chain sequences were amplified using the hsTCRB Kit according to the manufacturer's protocol. Sequencing of TCRB libraries was carried out on an Illumina MiSeq. In the authors' own workflow: The proprietary platform of the kit vendor was used for demultiplexing, trimming and gene mapping. Held by TCRdb, this immuneACCESS table contains in-frame sequences only and omits some clones. Under half of the omission traces to an unresolved V gene where checked; the cause of the rest is unknown. V, J and clone size derive from that table, while D and trimming were established from the DNA sequence. A total of approximately 12,000 clones appear in this sample, over 75% of them only once. Approximately 18% of the sample is taken by the ten largest.

V lost 4 bases and J lost 0 bases, and the count of bases not matched to a germline gene is 1. From cysteine to phenylalanine, the CDR3 is 15 amino acids long. Of all the DNA, just the CDR3 is kept, 45 bases in frame from base 1. The germline V gene sets CDR1 to SNHLY and CDR2 to FYNNEI. This TCR was recovered from a man aged 25-45 years with glioma. The sequencing used PBMCs, collected from a glioma patient whose treatment included an IDH1 peptide vaccine. The rearranged chain carries TRBV2 and TRBJ2-5; 11 central bases correspond to TRBD1. The CDR3 protein sequence reads: CASSGDRGNQETQYF. The DNA sequence is as follows: TGTGCCAGCAGTGGGGACAGGGGGAACCAAGAGACCCAGTACTTC.